Here is one T cell receptor beta chain with its context. It lacks a known antigen. Per-base qualities were not stored, and no clone one base away is much larger. Deletion took 1 base off V and 3 bases off J, with a span of 13 bases between the germline ends. CDR1 MGHRA and CDR2 YSYEKL were looked up in the germline V gene. The CDR3 covers 15 residues, taking in both the cysteine and the phenylalanine. Only CDR3 DNA is held: 45 bases, read in frame from base 1. Explained via the paper, the treatment or condition label denotes: live attenuated yellow fever vaccine strain. A standard Ficoll-Paque protocol was used to isolate PBMCs from peripheral blood. Dynabeads CD4 and CD8 positive selection kits were used to isolate the CD4 and CD8 T-cell fractions. TriZol was used to extract RNA from bulk PBMCs, from CD4 and CD8 fractions, and from dextramer-positive and dextramer-negative fractions. Sequencer: Illumina NovaSeq 6000. TCR cDNA was synthesized by 5'RACE template switching, which introduced a universal primer site and unique molecular identifiers. Priming for cDNA synthesis came from both the TCR alpha and TCR beta constant segments. Library amplification used two PCR steps, and the second PCR step added sample barcodes and sequencing adapters. Sequencing of libraries was performed on Illumina HiSeq 2500 (2x100 bp) or NovaSeq (2x150 bp). The authors processed their data as follows. Reads were demultiplexed and collapsed into UMI consensus sequences with MIGEC, and V(D)J alignment was performed with MiXCR. Clonotypes responding to the vaccine were identified with edgeR on replicate PBMC samples, with the criteria of FDR below 0.01 and a log2 fold change above 5 up to day 15. CD4 or CD8 identity was assigned to each bulk clonotype according to whether the clonotype was present at higher abundance in the sequenced CD4 repertoire or the sequenced CD8 repertoire. The public reads were quality trimmed at Q25 with fastp and then assembled into clones with MiXCR by TCRdb, keeping productive beta chains. Rows merge per CDR3 protein into single entries with the most common DNA and genes. Here the V and J calls rest on TCRdb's processing, not on the authors' analysis. Present in this sample are 80,000 to 100,000 distinct CDR3 sequences, roughly 5.2% of which were seen just once. Roughly 39% of the sample is in the top ten clones.

The data were obtained in a study of T cells after yellow fever vaccination (dated by TCRdb to 2018 to 2020). Regarding the study in general: Libraries from fractions with low cell numbers were prepared with the SMART-Seq v4 Ultra Low Input RNA kit. To follow T-cell clones before and after primary and booster YFV17D yellow fever vaccination, bulk TCR alpha and beta repertoires were sequenced over time. Two healthy male donors, one aged 18 to 30 and one aged 30 to 40 years, made up the cohort. Blood was collected at multiple timepoints before and after primary and secondary immunization, and bulk PBMC replicates and cell subsets were isolated.

Paper-wide results and their limitations: The secondary T-cell response was weaker than the primary response but faster, peaking on day 5 instead of day 15. A small share of clonotypes occurred in both CD4 and CD8 compartments, likely arising from convergent recombination. After the booster, most of the clones that had expanded following primary vaccination were detected again (roughly 97% of CD4 and roughly nine tenths of CD8), which suggests that memory was broadly maintained. FACS-sorted repertoires could contain abundant contaminating clonotypes from the bulk population, so computational filtering was required. Only two donors were included in the study, so the extent to which the findings can be generalized is limited.

The rearrangement joined TRBV4-1 to TRBJ2-7; no D gene can be assigned with confidence. The sequencing here drew on CD8+ T cells sorted from PBMCs, taken 10 days after the yellow fever booster vaccination. This TCR derives from a man aged 18 to 29 who received the YFV17D yellow fever vaccine. This receptor has the CDR3 CASSQGRSVGYEQYF. In nucleotide form, the sequence is TGCGCCAGCAGCCAAGGAAGATCTGTCGGCTACGAGCAGTACTTC.